This TCR beta chain was sequenced in a study of cytomegalovirus exposure and HLA in healthy donors. Overall study results and limits: Of the V segments, some could not be distinguished, including TRBV6-2 and TRBV6-3, and were excluded. Immune exposure was documented only through CMV serostatus. A previous analysis found most TCR beta V segments productive roughly 87% or roughly 30% of the time. Across donors, presence/absence analyses took sequencing depth to be roughly uniform.

As concerns this clone: The antigen remains unidentified.

The PCR ran on 60 Vbeta and 13 Jbeta primers. Sequencing was performed with immunoSEQ multiplex PCR; in TCRdb, only in-frame clones are kept and a portion is missing. The data contain fewer than 150,000 clones, roughly 80% of them singletons. The CDR3 is 13 residues long. Germline-derived CDR1 and CDR2 are MGHDK and SYGVNS. Trimming left V 9 bases short and J 5 bases short, with 16 bases between. The V call is TRBV25-1, the J call TRBJ2-5, with D perhaps TRBD1 (7 bases). Sequenced sample: PBMCs. The TCR originated in a man younger than 40 in good health and CMV-seronegative. In nucleotides, the CDR3 is TGTGCCAGTCAGGAGGGGGCGCGGGAGACCCAGTACTTC. Its protein product is CASQEGARETQYF.